Listed below are T cell receptor beta chains from one sample, sequenced in a study of post-analysis software for immune sequencing data. A single record per CDR3 protein comes from TCRdb applying MiXCR to the PCR reads. The sample has under 900,000 distinct CDR3 sequences; approximately 53% are singletons. The sequencing input was blood. All receptors derive from a girl between 5 and 17 years old with multiple sclerosis. Both conserved end residues are part of each CDR3. A D gene is named only where the DNA matches it firmly. Clone size appears in some rows only: once, few, many, or a class for an expanded clone.

V: TRBV12-3/TRBV12-4; D: -; size: -; CDR3: CASSFRGASEQYF
V: TRBV29-1; D: -; size: -; CDR3: CSVSPPVGGTTFESATQYF
V: TRBV29-1; D: -; size: -; CDR3: CSGWRAEAFF
V: TRBV5-5; D: -; size: -; CDR3: CASSLVTVYGYTF
V: TRBV6-5; D: TRBD1; size: -; CDR3: CASTERTGNQPQHF
V: TRBV20-1; D: -; size: -; CDR3: CSARKLAYAYEQYF
V: TRBV29-1; D: -; size: -; CDR3: CSVERVAGANVLTF
V: TRBV5-1; D: TRBD1; size: -; CDR3: CASSYYLGTGVHEQYF
V: TRBV9; D: -; size: -; CDR3: CASSAQNPGLVNTIYF
V: TRBV12-3/TRBV12-4; D: -; size: few; CDR3: CASSRDLYNSPLHF
V: TRBV7-2; D: TRBD2; size: few; CDR3: CASSLVSGATPSYEQYF
V: TRBV6-4; D: -; size: -; CDR3: CASRQDGAANYGYTF
V: TRBV12-3/TRBV12-4; D: -; size: -; CDR3: CASSFPGSNEQFF
V: TRBV6-1; D: -; size: -; CDR3: CASLYWGSGQGPTDTQYF
V: TRBV4-1; D: -; size: -; CDR3: CASSQPGRTNEKLFF
V: TRBV7-9; D: -; size: -; CDR3: CASSLPRQETQYF
V: TRBV28; D: TRBD1; size: -; CDR3: CASHSMGTGYGYTF
V: TRBV27; D: TRBD1; size: few; CDR3: CASSRQGTAYEQYF
V: TRBV7-9; D: TRBD1; size: -; CDR3: CASSFEGAADTQYF
V: TRBV12-3/TRBV12-4; D: -; size: -; CDR3: CASSLGGVKQDTQYF
V: TRBV25-1; D: -; size: -; CDR3: CASSDPGRWADTQYF
V: TRBV6-5; D: -; size: once; CDR3: CASSRDPGALNYGYTF
V: TRBV12-5; D: TRBD2; size: -; CDR3: CASGLAGLAGLLYF
V: TRBV4-1; D: TRBD2; size: -; CDR3: CASSLSAGGRYYNEQFF
V: TRBV3-1; D: -; size: -; CDR3: CASSPGTRAGQTYEQYF
V: TRBV29-1; D: -; size: -; CDR3: CSVVRQRSTEAFF
V: TRBV6-2/TRBV6-3; D: -; size: -; CDR3: CASGAGLSYEQYF
V: TRBV20-1; D: TRBD2; size: few; CDR3: CSALAGVNQETQYF
V: TRBV7-6; D: TRBD1; size: few; CDR3: CASSLTGQVNEKLFF
V: TRBV10-3; D: -; size: few; CDR3: CAISGDMQETQYF
V: TRBV19; D: -; size: -; CDR3: CASSAGQIDGYTF
V: TRBV7-9; D: TRBD1; size: -; CDR3: CASSLAQGALREQYF
V: TRBV7-3; D: TRBD2; size: -; CDR3: CASSLTMPSGIGEQFF